This entry describes one TCR beta chain. The target antigen is unknown. Time point noted: 2015-2016 season, 7 days after influenza vaccination. The record originates from a study of follicular helper T cells after annual influenza vaccination. Turning to the study itself: Days 0, 7 and 28 post-vaccination were the blood draw times. Study-level points and caveats: Plasmablast frequency change correlated with clonality change in ICOS+CD38+ cTfh.

Germline CDR1 SGHRS, CDR2 YFSETQ. CDR3 length: 16 amino acids. Trimming removed 0 bases from V and 8 bases from J, with 17 bases in between. TCRB was sequenced at Survey level resolution. TCRdb's table, derived via immunoSEQ multiplex PCR, lists solely in-frame clones and lacks some. The table includes roughly 7,000 clones, about 85% detected once. The rearrangement joins TRBV5-1 to TRBJ2-2; D remains unclear. This clonotype was obtained from an adult who received the influenza vaccine. Sample: CXCR5- memory CD4+ T cells sorted from blood, taken 7 days after influenza vaccination. In DNA, the CDR3 is TGCGCCAGCAGCTTGGCCTCACTTGGGGTTTATGGGGAGCTGTTTTTT. This sequence encodes CASSLASLGVYGELFF.